This TCR beta chain was obtained from a study of CD8+ T cells in alopecia areata. Whole-study context: Administration of oral tofacitinib to treated patients was at 5 to 10 mg twice daily.

Treatment indicated: oral pan-JAK inhibitor, 5-10 mg twice daily. Remarks on this clone: Its specificity is unknown.

It was cDNA, reverse transcribed from extracted RNA, that served as the sequencing template. Repertoires were generated with immunoSEQ multiplex PCR, while TCRdb's copy carries only in-frame clones and drops some. The sample lists approximately 200,000 clones; 55% to 70% were seen once. Study results and limitations: Lesional scalp, especially alopecia totalis/universalis, showed higher clonality than normal scalp.

Trimming pared 4 bases from V and 5 bases from J, leaving 11 bases between. CDR3 length equals 14 residues. Germline V gene data show CDR1 as SNHLY and CDR2 as FYNNEI. The chain joins TRBV2 to TRBJ1-4; D is uncertain. This clonotype originated in a human donor with alopecia areata. Sequencing used CD4+ T cells sorted from blood, obtained at week 24, from a patient treated with tofacitinib. The CDR3 reads CASSVGGSNEKLFF. DNA for the CDR3: TGTGCCAGCAGTGTAGGAGGCAGCAATGAAAAACTGTTTTTT.